The sample holds a few counts of the clone carrying this TCR beta chain. Trimming cost V 3 bases and J 4 bases; bases outside gene matches: 3. Germline CDR1 LNHDA, CDR2 SQIVND (reference sequence). This CDR3 has 14 residues. These data are taken from a study of cytomegalovirus exposure and HLA in healthy donors. Background on the study: There were about 85 million unique TCRs (from HLA-typed donors) in an early data release.

It was with 60 Vbeta and 13 Jbeta primers that the PCR ran. Original methodology: A later analysis counted around 80 million unique TCR beta chains, around 10 million shared. Generated by immunoSEQ multiplex PCR, the TCRdb table keeps only in-frame clones and is missing some. For V, J and clone size, that table is used; D and trimming come from the DNA. The table includes under 100,000 clones, about a tenth detected once. This clonotype was obtained from a man in his sixties in good health and CMV-seropositive. The J gene is TRBJ1-2, the V gene TRBV19, with 9 bases fitting TRBD1. Specimen: PBMCs. CDR3 coding DNA: TGTGCCAGTAGTATGGGGACAGGGCTCTATGGCTACACCTTC. Encoded protein: CASSMGTGLYGYTF.